These 4 T cell receptor beta chains originate from one sample sequenced in a study of OX40 agonist ivuxolimab in advanced cancers. TCRdb's copy holds only in-frame clones and misses some; the assay was immunoSEQ multiplex PCR. The data show tens of thousands of clones, around 90% seen once. The sequencing here drew on CD4+ or CD8+ T cells sorted from blood, taken in a trial of the OX40 agonist ivuxolimab. Source of these receptors: an adult with an advanced solid tumor such as melanoma, head and neck, liver or kidney cancer.

This chain uses TRBV6-6 with TRBJ1-4; the D is unclear. Trimming took 0 bases from V and 4 from J, leaving 6 bases between them. This CDR3 has 14 residues. Per germline, CDR1 MNHNY and CDR2 SVGAGI (reference sequence). The CDR3 nucleotides are TGTGCCAGCAGTTACTCCGGGGTTAATGAAAAACTGTTTTTT. It specifies CASSYSGVNEKLFF.

The chain has TRBV6-5 and TRBJ2-7, with TRBD1 matching 8 bases. The CDR3 sequence is 12 residues long. Germline loops: CDR1 MNHEY, CDR2 SVGAGI. The junction had 5 bases not matched to a gene; V was cut back by 10 bases and J by 3 bases. This CDR3 reads CATMGQVYEQYF. CDR3 nucleotide sequence: TGTGCCACCATGGGACAGGTCTACGAGCAGTACTTC.

The chain recombines TRBV5-1 with TRBJ2-1; 14 positions agree with TRBD2. CDR1 is SGHRS, CDR2 YFSETQ, per germline. The CDR3 contains 17 residues. The junction had 10 bases not matched to a gene; V was cut back by 4 bases and J by 7 bases. Here the CDR3 DNA reads TGCGCCAGCAGCCGGAAGACTAGCGGGAGGGAATCAAATGAGCAGTTCTTC. This gives the protein CASSRKTSGRESNEQFF.

The chain couples TRBV10-3 to TRBJ2-7, with 11 bases matching TRBD2. Germline lookup yields CDR1 ENHRY and CDR2 SYGVKD. V lost 6 bases and J lost 4; bases outside the gene matches: 11. CDR3 length: 16 amino acids. The CDR3 protein is CAISPGGTSGGYEQYF. CDR3 DNA: TGTGCCATCAGCCCGGGAGGGACTAGCGGAGGATACGAGCAGTACTTC.